The T cell receptor (beta chain) under discussion was sequenced for a study of blood T cell repertoires in COVID-19. Study-level background: Samples representing acute and convalescent COVID-19 were sourced from the United States, Italy and Spain.

How the authors handled the data: For nucleated cells, counts were estimated from reference gene primer amplification. Sequencing used immunoSEQ multiplex PCR; TCRdb keeps in-frame clones, though not all of them. V and J calls plus clone size are reproduced from that table; the DNA served to infer D and trimming. The sample yields 200,000 or so clones, almost 80% seen once. The source of this sequence is a man aged 55 to 70 with active or convalescent COVID-19. The sequencing input was peripheral blood.

The CDR3 region is CASSEFQTDTQYF. The DNA for the CDR3 is TGTGCCAGCAGTGAATTTCAAACAGATACGCAGTATTTT. The V call is TRBV2, the J call TRBJ2-3; D gene ambiguous. The CDR3 consists of 13 residues. The germline V and J ends were trimmed by 2 bases and 3 bases, with 6 bases remaining between them. Germline lookup yields CDR1 SNHLY and CDR2 FYNNEI.